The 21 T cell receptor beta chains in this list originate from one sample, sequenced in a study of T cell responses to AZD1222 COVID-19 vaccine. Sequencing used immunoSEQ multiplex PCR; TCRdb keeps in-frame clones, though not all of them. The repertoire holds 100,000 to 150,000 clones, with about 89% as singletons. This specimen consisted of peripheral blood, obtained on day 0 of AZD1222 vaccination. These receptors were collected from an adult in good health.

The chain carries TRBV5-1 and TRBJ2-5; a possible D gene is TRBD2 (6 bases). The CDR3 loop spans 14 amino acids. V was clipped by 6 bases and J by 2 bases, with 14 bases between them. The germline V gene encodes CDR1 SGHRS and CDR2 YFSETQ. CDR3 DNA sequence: TGCGCCAGCAAGGAGGGAGGCCCACAAGAGACCCAGTACTTC. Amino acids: CASKEGGPQETQYF.

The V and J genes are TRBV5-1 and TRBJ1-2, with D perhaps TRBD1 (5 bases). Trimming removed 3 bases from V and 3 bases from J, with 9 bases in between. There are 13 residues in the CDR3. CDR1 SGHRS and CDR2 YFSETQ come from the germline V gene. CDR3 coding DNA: TGCGCCAGCAGCTCCGGGACGGACTATGGCTACACCTTC. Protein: CASSSGTDYGYTF. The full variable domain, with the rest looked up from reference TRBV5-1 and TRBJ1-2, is KAGVTQTPRYLIKTRGQQVTLSCSPISGHRSVSWYQQTPGQGLQFLFEYFSETQRNKGNFPGRFSGRQFSNSRSEMNVSTLELGDSALYLCASSSGTDYGYTFGSGTRLTVV.

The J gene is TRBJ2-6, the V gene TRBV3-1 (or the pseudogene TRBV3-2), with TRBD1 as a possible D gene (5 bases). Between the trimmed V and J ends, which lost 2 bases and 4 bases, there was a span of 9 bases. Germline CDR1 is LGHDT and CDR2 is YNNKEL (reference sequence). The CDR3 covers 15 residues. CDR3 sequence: CASSQRGPGANVLTF. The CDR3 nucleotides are TGTGCCAGCAGCCAAAGGGGTCCGGGGGCCAACGTCCTGACTTTC.

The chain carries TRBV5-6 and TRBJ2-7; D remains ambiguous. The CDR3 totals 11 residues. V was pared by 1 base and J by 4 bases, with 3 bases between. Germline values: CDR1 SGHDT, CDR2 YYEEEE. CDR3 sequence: CASSLQYEQYF. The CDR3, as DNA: TGTGCCAGCAGCTTGCAGTACGAGCAGTACTTC.

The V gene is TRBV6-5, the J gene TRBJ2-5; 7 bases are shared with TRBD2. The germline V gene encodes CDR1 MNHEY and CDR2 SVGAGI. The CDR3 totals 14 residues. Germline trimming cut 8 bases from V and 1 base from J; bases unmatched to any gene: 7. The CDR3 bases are TGTGCCAGCGGGATACGACTAGCCCAAGAGACCCAGTACTTC. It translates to CASGIRLAQETQYF.

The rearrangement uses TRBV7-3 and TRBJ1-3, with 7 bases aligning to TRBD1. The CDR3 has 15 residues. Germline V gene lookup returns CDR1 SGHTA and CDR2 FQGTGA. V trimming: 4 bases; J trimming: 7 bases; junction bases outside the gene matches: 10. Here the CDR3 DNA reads TGTGCCAGCAGCTCGACAGGGATAGTTATTAACACCATATATTTT. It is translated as CASSSTGIVINTIYF.

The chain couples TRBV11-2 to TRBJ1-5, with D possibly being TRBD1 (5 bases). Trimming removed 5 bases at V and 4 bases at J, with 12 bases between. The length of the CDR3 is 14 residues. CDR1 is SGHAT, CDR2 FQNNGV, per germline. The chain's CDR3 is CASSPGTENQPQHF. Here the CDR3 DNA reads TGTGCCAGCAGCCCCGGGACCGAGAATCAGCCCCAGCATTTT.

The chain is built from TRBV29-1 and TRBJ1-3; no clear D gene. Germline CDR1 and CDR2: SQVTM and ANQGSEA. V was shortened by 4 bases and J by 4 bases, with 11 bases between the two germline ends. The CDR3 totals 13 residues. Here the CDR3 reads CSVAQRRGNTIYF. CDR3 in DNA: TGCAGCGTTGCCCAGCGGCGGGGAAACACCATATATTTT.

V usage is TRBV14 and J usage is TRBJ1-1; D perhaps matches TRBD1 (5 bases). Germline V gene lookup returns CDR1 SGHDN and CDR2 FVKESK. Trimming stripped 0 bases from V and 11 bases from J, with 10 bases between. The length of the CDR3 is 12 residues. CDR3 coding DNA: TGTGCCAGCAGCCAAGATGTAGGGGTGGCTTTCTTT. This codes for CASSQDVGVAFF.

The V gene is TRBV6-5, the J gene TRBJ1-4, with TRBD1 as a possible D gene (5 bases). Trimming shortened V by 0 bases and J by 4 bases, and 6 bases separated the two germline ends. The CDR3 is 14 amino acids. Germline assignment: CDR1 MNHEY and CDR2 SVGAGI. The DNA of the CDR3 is TGTGCCAGCAGTTACTCTCAGGGTAATGAAAAACTGTTTTTT. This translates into CASSYSQGNEKLFF.

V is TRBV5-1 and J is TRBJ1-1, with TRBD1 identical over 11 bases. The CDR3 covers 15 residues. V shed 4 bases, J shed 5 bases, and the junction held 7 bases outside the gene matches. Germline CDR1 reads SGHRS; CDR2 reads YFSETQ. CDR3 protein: CASSLTGTGGTEAFF. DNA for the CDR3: TGCGCCAGCAGCCTGACCGGGACAGGGGGGACTGAAGCTTTCTTT.

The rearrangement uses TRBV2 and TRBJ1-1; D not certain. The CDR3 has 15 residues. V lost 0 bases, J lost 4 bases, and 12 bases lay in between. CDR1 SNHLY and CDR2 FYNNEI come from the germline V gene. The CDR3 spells CASSEAPREGTEAFF. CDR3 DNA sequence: TGTGCCAGCAGTGAAGCGCCCCGGGAAGGCACTGAAGCTTTCTTT.

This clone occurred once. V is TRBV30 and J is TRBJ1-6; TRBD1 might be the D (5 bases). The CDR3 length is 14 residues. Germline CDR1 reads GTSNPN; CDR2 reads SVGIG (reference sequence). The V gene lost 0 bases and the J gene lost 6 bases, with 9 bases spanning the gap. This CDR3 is CAWSVQDFNSPLHF. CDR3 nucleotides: TGTGCCTGGAGTGTACAGGATTTTAATTCACCCCTCCACTTT.

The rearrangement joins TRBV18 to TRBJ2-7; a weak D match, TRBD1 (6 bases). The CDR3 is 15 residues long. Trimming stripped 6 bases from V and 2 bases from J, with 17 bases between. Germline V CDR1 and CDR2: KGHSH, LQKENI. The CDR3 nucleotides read TGTGCCAGCTCGCCCGACAGGCCCCGGACCTACGAGCAGTACTTC. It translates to CASSPDRPRTYEQYF.

The CDR3 nucleotides read TGTGCCAGCTCACCAGACGGGCAGGGTGTTGGTGAGCAGTTCTTC. It translates to CASSPDGQGVGEQFF. The V gene is TRBV18, the J gene TRBJ2-1; a possible D gene is TRBD1 (5 bases). Trimming stripped 2 bases from V and 9 bases from J, with 17 bases between. The length of the CDR3 is 15 residues. Germline V gives CDR1 KGHSH, CDR2 LQKENI. Using reference TRBV18 and TRBJ2-1 for the parts outside the CDR3, the full variable domain is NAGVMQNPRHLVRRRGQEARLRCSPMKGHSHVYWYRQLPEEGLKFMVYLQKENIIDESGMPKERFSAEFPKEGPSILRIQQVVRGDSAAYFCASSPDGQGVGEQFFGPGTRLTVL.

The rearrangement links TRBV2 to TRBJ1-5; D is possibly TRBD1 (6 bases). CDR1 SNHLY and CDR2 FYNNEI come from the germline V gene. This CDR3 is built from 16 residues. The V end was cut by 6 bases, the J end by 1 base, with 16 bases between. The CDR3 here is CASRGSRQESNQPQHF. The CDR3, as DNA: TGTGCCAGCAGGGGAAGTAGACAGGAAAGCAATCAGCCCCAGCATTTT.

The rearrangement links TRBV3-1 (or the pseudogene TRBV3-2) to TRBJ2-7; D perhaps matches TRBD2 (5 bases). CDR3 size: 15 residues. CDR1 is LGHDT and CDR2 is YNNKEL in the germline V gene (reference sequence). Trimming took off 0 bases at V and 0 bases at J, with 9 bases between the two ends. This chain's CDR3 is CASSQDISGSYEQYF. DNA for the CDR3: TGTGCCAGCAGCCAAGATATAAGCGGCTCCTACGAGCAGTACTTC.

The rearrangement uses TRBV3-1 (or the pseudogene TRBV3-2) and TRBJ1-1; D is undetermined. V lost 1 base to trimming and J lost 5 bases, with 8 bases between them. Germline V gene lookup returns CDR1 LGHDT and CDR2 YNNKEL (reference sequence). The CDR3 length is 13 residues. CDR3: CASSQVGWTEAFF. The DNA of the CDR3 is TGTGCCAGCAGCCAAGTAGGGTGGACTGAAGCTTTCTTT.

The CDR3 sequence: CSVTTDYGYTF. DNA of the CDR3: TGCAGTGTTACGACGGACTATGGCTACACCTTC. The gene calls are TRBV20-1 and TRBJ1-2, with D hard to call. Deletions cut 7 bases from V and 3 bases from J, with 9 bases between. The CDR3 is 11 residues long. The germline V gene encodes CDR1 DFQATT and CDR2 SNEGSKA (reference sequence).

The CDR3 coding sequence is TGTGCCAGCAGTTCCTACAGGGGACCATTGAGAAACACCATATATTTT. It yields the protein CASSSYRGPLRNTIYF. The rearrangement uses TRBV27 and TRBJ1-3, with TRBD1 identical over 7 bases. The germline gives CDR1 MNHEY, CDR2 SMNVEV (reference sequence). The CDR3 runs 16 residues. The junction had 11 bases not matched to a gene; V was cut back by 4 bases and J by 5 bases.

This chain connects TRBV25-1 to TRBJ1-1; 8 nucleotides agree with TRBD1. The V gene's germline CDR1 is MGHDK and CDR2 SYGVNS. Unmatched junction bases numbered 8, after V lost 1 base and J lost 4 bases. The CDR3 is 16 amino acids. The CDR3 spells CASSESGQGWGTEAFF. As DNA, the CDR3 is TGTGCCAGCAGTGAATCAGGACAGGGATGGGGCACTGAAGCTTTCTTT.